The 6 T cell receptor beta chains presented below share a single source sample, sequenced in a study of blood T cell repertoires in COVID-19. The method was immunoSEQ multiplex PCR; TCRdb's version includes in-frame clones alone and lacks a portion of them. The table records under 400,000 clones, about 90% of them present only once. The sequencing sample was made of peripheral blood. These receptors all come from a woman aged 25 to 45 with COVID-19, enrolled during active disease.

This rearrangement joins TRBV6-5 to TRBJ2-5, with D tentatively TRBD1 (6 bases). The CDR3 is 15 residues long. Trimming pared 0 bases from V and 5 bases from J, leaving 13 bases between. Germline V gene data show CDR1 as MNHEY and CDR2 as SVGAGI. The chain's CDR3 is CASSYSPGAPETQYF. The CDR3 nucleotides read TGTGCCAGCAGTTACTCGCCAGGGGCGCCGGAGACCCAGTACTTC.

The CDR3 bases are TGTGCCAGCAGCTTAGACGGCGTGGGACTTAATGGAGGAAACACCATATATTTT. This translates into CASSLDGVGLNGGNTIYF. This chain links TRBV11-2 with TRBJ1-3; a possible D gene is TRBD1 (5 bases). This CDR3 is built from 18 residues. V lost 0 bases and J lost 4, with 19 bases in between. Germline CDR1 and CDR2: SGHAT and FQNNGV. Together with reference TRBV11-2 and TRBJ1-3, the CDR3 gives the full variable domain: EAGVAQSPRYKIIEKRQSVAFWCNPISGHATLYWYQQILGQGPKLLIQFQNNGVVDDSQLPKDRFSAERLKGVDSTLKIQPAKLEDSAVYLCASSLDGVGLNGGNTIYFGEGSWLTVV.

The chain links TRBV7-6 to TRBJ2-2; maybe TRBD1 (5 bases). Germline V gene lookup returns CDR1 SGHVS and CDR2 FNYEAQ. This CDR3 contains 16 residues. V was trimmed by 1 base and J by 4 bases, leaving 13 bases between them. CDR3 sequence (DNA): TGTGCCAGCAGCTTAGAAGGGGCCCTCTTCACCGGGGAGCTGTTTTTT. This encodes CASSLEGALFTGELFF. The full variable domain, rest sourced from reference TRBV7-6 and TRBJ2-2, is GAGVSQSPRYKVTKRGQDVALRCDPISGHVSLYWYRQALGQGPEFLTYFNYEAQQDKSGLPNDRFSAERPEGSISTLTIQRTEQRDSAMYRCASSLEGALFTGELFFGEGSRLTVL.

The sample holds a few counts of this clone. The chain employs TRBV6-2 or TRBV6-3 and TRBJ1-3; D is ambiguous. The CDR3 spans 13 residues. The V gene lost 4 bases and the J gene lost 2 bases, with 6 bases spanning the gap. Germline CDR1 is MNHEY and CDR2 is SVGEGT. In nucleotides, the CDR3 is TGTGCCAGCAGTTCCTACCCTGGAAACACCATATATTTT. It encodes CASSSYPGNTIYF.

The genes are TRBV27 and TRBJ1-1; the D is unclear. V was cut by 9 bases and J by 6 bases, with 11 bases left in between. The CDR3 is 11 amino acids. The germline gives CDR1 MNHEY, CDR2 SMNVEV (reference sequence). The CDR3 loop is CASLRGPEAFF. For the CDR3, the DNA is TGTGCCAGTTTGCGAGGCCCTGAAGCTTTCTTT.

V and J are TRBV18 and TRBJ1-2, with TRBD1 identical over 9 bases. Trimming took 3 bases from V and 4 from J; bases not matched to a gene: 9. The CDR3 totals 16 residues. CDR1 and CDR2 from the germline V gene are KGHSH and LQKENI. CDR3: CASSPVPGQGPYGYTF. CDR3 coding DNA: TGTGCCAGCTCACCGGTCCCGGGACAGGGACCCTATGGCTACACCTTC. Looking up the rest from reference TRBV18 and TRBJ1-2 gives the full variable domain: NAGVMQNPRHLVRRRGQEARLRCSPMKGHSHVYWYRQLPEEGLKFMVYLQKENIIDESGMPKERFSAEFPKEGPSILRIQQVVRGDSAAYFCASSPVPGQGPYGYTFGSGTRLTVV.